Each of the 19 T cell receptor beta chains below was sequenced from the same sample in a study of T-cell reconstitution after alpha-beta-depleted transplantation in children. Preparation of the TCRbeta library used unique molecular identifiers. A single record per CDR3 protein comes from TCRdb applying MiXCR to the PCR reads. The sample includes roughly 150,000 distinct CDR3 sequences, approximately 10% seen only once; the top ten take roughly 13%. The sample in question was PBMCs, obtained before TCRalphabeta/CD19-depleted stem cell transplant. The receptors derive from a boy between 2 and 10 years old with acute myeloid leukemia, due to receive a stem cell transplant.

Ten or more counts support this clonotype. The rearrangement links TRBV5-1 to TRBJ2-5; 9 positions match TRBD1. V shed 6 bases and J 5 bases; nucleotides not matched to a gene: 8. Germline assignment: CDR1 SGHRS and CDR2 YFSETQ. The CDR3 runs 14 residues. The CDR3 DNA follows: TGCGCCAGCAACCGGGACAGGGCCTGGGAGACCCAGTACTTC. The encoded protein is CASNRDRAWETQYF. Supplemented by reference TRBV5-1 and TRBJ2-5, the full variable domain reads KAGVTQTPRYLIKTRGQQVTLSCSPISGHRSVSWYQQTPGQGLQFLFEYFSETQRNKGNFPGRFSGRQFSNSRSEMNVSTLELGDSALYLCASNRDRAWETQYFGPGTRLLVL.

Many counts were recorded for this clonotype. The chain links TRBV20-1 to TRBJ1-2, with no clear D. The germline gives CDR1 DFQATT, CDR2 SNEGSKA (reference sequence). V was trimmed by 1 base and J by 2 bases, leaving 8 bases between them. CDR3 length equals 13 residues. The CDR3 sequence is CSARVGSNYGYTF. CDR3 nucleotide sequence: TGCAGTGCTAGAGTGGGCTCCAACTATGGCTACACCTTC.

This clonotype was observed at least ten times. Here the CDR3 DNA reads TGCGCCAGCAGCTTGGTTGGGCAGGGCCGCTACAATGAGCAGTTCTTC. Protein: CASSLVGQGRYNEQFF. The gene calls are TRBV5-1 and TRBJ2-1; maybe TRBD1 (5 bases). V lost 0 bases and J 3 bases, leaving 13 bases between the germline ends. CDR1 is SGHRS, CDR2 YFSETQ, per germline. This CDR3 has 16 residues.

This clonotype has ten or more counts. The rearrangement links TRBV5-1 to TRBJ1-3; the match to TRBD1 covers 8 bases. The V segment lost 3 bases and the J segment 3 bases; nucleotides outside the gene matches: 2. CDR1 and CDR2 (germline): SGHRS, YFSETQ. The CDR3 spans 14 residues. CDR3 amino acids: CASSSGQGGNTIYF. CDR3 coding DNA: TGCGCCAGCAGCTCCGGACAGGGTGGAAACACCATATATTTT.

Ten or more counts support this clonotype. The chain has TRBV21-1 and TRBJ2-7; TRBD2, the table's D call, was not compared with the DNA. TRBV21-1 is tagged as a pseudogene. The CDR3 covers 17 residues. DNA for the CDR3: TGTGCCAGCAGCAAAGTGGTTAGCCCGGGGGGCCCCTACGAGCAGTACGTC. As protein: CASSKVVSPGGPYEQYV.

This clonotype was picked up a small number of times. This chain links TRBV20-1 with TRBJ2-1; 9 nucleotides align to TRBD2. The CDR3 is 14 residues long. With V trimmed by 5 bases and J by 4 bases, 6 bases remained unmatched. Germline V CDR1 and CDR2: DFQATT, SNEGSKA (reference sequence). The CDR3 DNA follows: TGCAGTGCTGTAGCGGGAGAATCGTACAATGAGCAGTTCTTC. This codes for CSAVAGESYNEQFF.

With regard to this clonotype: The germline gene is not matched at one end of the junction; a read error may be the cause. The gene calls are TRBV15 and TRBJ1-4, with D maybe TRBD1 (5 bases). The CDR3 contains 16 residues. CDR1 is LNHNV, CDR2 YYDKDF, per germline (reference sequence). CDR3 sequence: CATSRYTDRTNEKLFF. The CDR3, as DNA: TGTGCCACCAGCAGATATACTGACAGAACTAATGAAAAACTATTTTTT.

This clonotype was detected many times. V gene TRBV20-1 combines with J gene TRBJ2-3, with 11 positions matching TRBD2. Germline CDR1 reads DFQATT; CDR2 reads SNEGSKA (reference sequence). The CDR3 is 15 residues long. The V and J ends lost 3 bases and 2 bases, in that order; junction bases with no gene match: 4. The CDR3 DNA sequence: TGCAGTGCTAGTGATAGCGGGGGGGACACAGATACGCAGTATTTT. This gives the protein CSASDSGGDTDTQYF.

The chain links TRBV6-5 to TRBJ1-6, with D possibly being TRBD1 (6 bases). The CDR3 contains 16 residues. V gave up 2 bases and J gave up 10 bases, with 18 bases separating them. Germline V lookup: CDR1 MNHEY, CDR2 SVGAGI. The CDR3 nucleotides are TGTGCCAGCAGTTACCTAGCCAGGGGATTTGACTCACCCCTCCACTTT. It is translated as CASSYLARGFDSPLHF.

The CDR3 nucleotides read TGCGCCAGCAGCCAAGTCAGGGATGGGGAGACCCAGTACTTC. Translation gives CASSQVRDGETQYF. The chain has TRBV4-1 and TRBJ2-5; D perhaps matches TRBD1 (5 bases). Germline CDR1 and CDR2: MGHRA and YSYEKL. The CDR3 has 14 amino acids. Trimming removed 1 base at V and 5 bases at J, with 11 bases between.

This clonotype has ten or more counts. Written as DNA, the CDR3 is TGCGCCAGCAGCTCGATGACAGGATTCTACGAGCAGTACTTC. This translates into CASSSMTGFYEQYF. This chain links TRBV5-1 with TRBJ2-7; D perhaps matches TRBD1 (6 bases). Trimming shortened V by 3 bases and J by 3 bases, and 13 bases separated the two germline ends. The V gene's germline CDR1 is SGHRS and CDR2 YFSETQ. CDR3 length equals 14 residues.

This clonotype was detected ten times or more. The chain links TRBV20-1 to TRBJ2-1; 11 bases are a match to TRBD1. The CDR3 is 15 residues long. Germline values: CDR1 DFQATT, CDR2 SNEGSKA (reference sequence). V trimming: 3 bases; J trimming: 6 bases; junction bases outside the gene matches: 7. The CDR3 reads CSASTGQGDPNEQFF. The CDR3 region has the DNA TGCAGTGCTAGCACGGGACAGGGGGACCCCAATGAGCAGTTCTTC.

This clonotype was seen ten or more times. The V call is TRBV7-2, the J call TRBJ2-7, with TRBD1 identical over 10 bases. This CDR3 is built from 15 residues. The V and J ends lost 4 bases and 6 bases, in that order; junction bases with no gene match: 9. The germline CDR1 and CDR2 sequences are SGHTA and FQGNSA. DNA of the CDR3: TGTGCCAGCAGCTCGGGGGGGAGACAGGGGGCCGAGCAGTACGTC. It yields the protein CASSSGGRQGAEQYV.

Ten or more counts support this clonotype. The rearrangement joins TRBV20-1 to TRBJ2-2, with D perhaps TRBD1 (6 bases). Trimming stripped 1 base from V and 3 bases from J, with 12 bases between. Per the germline V gene, CDR1 is DFQATT and CDR2 is SNEGSKA (reference sequence). The CDR3 consists of 15 residues. CDR3 sequence: CSARGRAGDTGELFF. The CDR3 DNA reads TGCAGTGCTAGAGGAAGGGCAGGGGACACCGGGGAGCTGTTTTTT.

This clonotype was counted many times. The genes are TRBV20-1 and TRBJ2-2; D may be TRBD2 (5 bases). V dropped 0 bases and J dropped 3 bases, with 17 bases sitting between them. From germline, CDR1 is DFQATT and CDR2 SNEGSKA (reference sequence). The CDR3 runs 17 residues. CDR3 in DNA: TGCAGTGCTAGAGATCACCGGAGGCAGGCGCACACCGGGGAGCTGTTTTTT. It translates to CSARDHRRQAHTGELFF.

This clonotype was detected many times. The chain links TRBV28 to TRBJ1-5; TRBD1 matches at 10 bases. From germline, CDR1 is MDHEN and CDR2 SYDVKM. The ends lost 5 bases at V and 0 bases at J; junction bases unmatched: 7. CDR3 size: 17 residues. The DNA of the CDR3 is TGTGCCAGCAGTAGGGGACAGGGGAGGTATAGCAATCAGCCCCAGCATTTT. This codes for CASSRGQGRYSNQPQHF.

There are many counts of this clonotype. The rearrangement uses TRBV20-1 and TRBJ1-2; D is unclear. This CDR3 has 12 amino acids. The ends were cut back, 5 bases at V and 6 bases at J, with 13 bases in the middle. Germline loops: CDR1 DFQATT, CDR2 SNEGSKA (reference sequence). CDR3 protein: CSAGVGSDGYTF. The CDR3 DNA sequence: TGCAGTGCTGGCGTGGGATCGGATGGCTACACCTTC.

In this sample, this clonotype turned up once. This sequence may be a read error, since a much larger clone differs from it by one base. The chain carries TRBV29-1 and TRBJ1-2; D call uncertain. Trimming stripped 7 bases from V and 8 bases from J, with 20 bases between. In germline, CDR1 is SQVTM, CDR2 ANQGSEA. This CDR3 spans 13 amino acids. The CDR3 protein is CSASEDGIAGYTF. In nucleotides, the CDR3 is TGCAGCGCTTCAGAGGACGGTATTGCGGGCTACACCTTC.

This clonotype has just one count. This clone may be a read error of a much larger clone one base away. V and J are TRBV5-1 and TRBJ2-5; TRBD2 aligns across 9 bases. The germline gives CDR1 SGHRS, CDR2 YFSETQ. Unmatched junction bases numbered 10, after V lost 2 bases and J lost 2 bases. This CDR3 spans 17 amino acids. CDR3 DNA: TGCGCCAGCAGCTTCGGACTAGCGAGGGGGCAACAAGAGACCCAGTACTTC. Encoded protein: CASSFGLARGQQETQYF. The variable domain in full, completed from reference TRBV5-1 and TRBJ2-5, reads KAGVTQTPRYLIKTRGQQVTLSCSPISGHRSVSWYQQTPGQGLQFLFEYFSETQRNKGNFPGRFSGRQFSNSRSEMNVSTLELGDSALYLCASSFGLARGQQETQYFGPGTRLLVL.